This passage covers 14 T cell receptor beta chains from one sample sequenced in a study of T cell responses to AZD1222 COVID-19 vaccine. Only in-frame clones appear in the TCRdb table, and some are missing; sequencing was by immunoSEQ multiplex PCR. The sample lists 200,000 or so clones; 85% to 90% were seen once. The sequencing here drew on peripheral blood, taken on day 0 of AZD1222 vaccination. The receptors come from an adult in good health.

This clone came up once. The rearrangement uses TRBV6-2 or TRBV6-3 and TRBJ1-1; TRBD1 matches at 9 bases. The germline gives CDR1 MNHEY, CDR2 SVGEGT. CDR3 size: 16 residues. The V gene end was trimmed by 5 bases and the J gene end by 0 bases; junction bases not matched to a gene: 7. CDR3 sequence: CASSNPGTGLNTEAFF. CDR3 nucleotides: TGTGCCAGCAGTAACCCCGGGACAGGGCTGAACACTGAAGCTTTCTTT.

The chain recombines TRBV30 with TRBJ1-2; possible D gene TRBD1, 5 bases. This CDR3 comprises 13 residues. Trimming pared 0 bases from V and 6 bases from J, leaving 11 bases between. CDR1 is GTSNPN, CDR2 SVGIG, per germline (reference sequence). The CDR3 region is CAWSVRGWDGYTF. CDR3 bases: TGTGCCTGGAGTGTACGGGGGTGGGATGGCTACACCTTC.

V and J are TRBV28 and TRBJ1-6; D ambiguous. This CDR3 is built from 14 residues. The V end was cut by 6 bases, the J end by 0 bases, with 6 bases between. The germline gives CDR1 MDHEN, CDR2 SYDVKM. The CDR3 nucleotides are TGTGCCAGCAGCACGAGCTCCTATAATTCACCCCTCCACTTT. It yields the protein CASSTSSYNSPLHF.

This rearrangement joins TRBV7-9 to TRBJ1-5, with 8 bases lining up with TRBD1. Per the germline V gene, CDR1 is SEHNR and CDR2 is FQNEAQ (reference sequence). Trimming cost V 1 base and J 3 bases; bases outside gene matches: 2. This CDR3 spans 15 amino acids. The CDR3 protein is CASSLGTGFNQPQHF. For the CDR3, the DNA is TGTGCCAGCAGCTTAGGGACAGGGTTCAATCAGCCCCAGCATTTT.

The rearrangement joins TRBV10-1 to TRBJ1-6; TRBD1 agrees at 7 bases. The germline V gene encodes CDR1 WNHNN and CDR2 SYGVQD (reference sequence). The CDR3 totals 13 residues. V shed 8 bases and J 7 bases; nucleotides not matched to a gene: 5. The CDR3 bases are TGCGCCAGCTCGGGACAGAGGAATTCACCCCTCCACTTT. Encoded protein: CASSGQRNSPLHF.

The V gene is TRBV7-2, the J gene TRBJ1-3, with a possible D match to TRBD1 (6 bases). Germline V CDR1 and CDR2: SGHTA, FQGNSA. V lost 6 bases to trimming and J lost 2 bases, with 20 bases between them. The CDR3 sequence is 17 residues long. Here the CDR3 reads CASSLEAQGFTGNTIYF. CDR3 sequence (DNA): TGTGCCAGCAGTCTAGAGGCCCAGGGGTTCACTGGAAACACCATATATTTT.

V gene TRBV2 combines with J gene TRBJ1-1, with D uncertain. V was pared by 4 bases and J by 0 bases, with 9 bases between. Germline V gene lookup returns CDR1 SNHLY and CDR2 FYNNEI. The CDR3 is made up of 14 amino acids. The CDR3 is CASSGGIMNTEAFF. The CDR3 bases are TGTGCCAGCAGTGGAGGCATCATGAACACTGAAGCTTTCTTT.

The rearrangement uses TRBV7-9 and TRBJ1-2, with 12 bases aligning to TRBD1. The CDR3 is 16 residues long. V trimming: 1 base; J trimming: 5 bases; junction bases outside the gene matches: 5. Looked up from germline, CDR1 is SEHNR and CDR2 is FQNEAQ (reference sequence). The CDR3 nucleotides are TGTGCCAGCAGCTTAGTTTCGGGACAGGGGGCTTATGGCTACACCTTC. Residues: CASSLVSGQGAYGYTF.

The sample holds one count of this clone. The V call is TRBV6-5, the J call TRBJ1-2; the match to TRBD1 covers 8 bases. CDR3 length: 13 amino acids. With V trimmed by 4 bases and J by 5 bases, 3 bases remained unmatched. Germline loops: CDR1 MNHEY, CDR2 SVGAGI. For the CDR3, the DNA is TGTGCCAGCAGTTCCTACAGGGGGTATGGCTACACCTTC. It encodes CASSSYRGYGYTF.

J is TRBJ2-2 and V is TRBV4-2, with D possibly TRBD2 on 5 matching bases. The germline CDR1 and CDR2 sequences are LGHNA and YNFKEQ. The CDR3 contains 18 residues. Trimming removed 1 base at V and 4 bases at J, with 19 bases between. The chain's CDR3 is CASSQVRTGHRGTGELFF. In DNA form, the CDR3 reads TGTGCCAGCAGCCAAGTTAGAACCGGGCATCGGGGCACCGGGGAGCTGTTTTTT.

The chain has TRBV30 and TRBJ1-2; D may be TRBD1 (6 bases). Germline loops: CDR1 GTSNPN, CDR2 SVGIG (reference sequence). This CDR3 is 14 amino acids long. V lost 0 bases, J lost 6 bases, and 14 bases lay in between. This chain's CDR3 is CAWSVQQGSHGYTF. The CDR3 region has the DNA TGTGCCTGGAGTGTACAGCAGGGGAGCCATGGCTACACCTTC.

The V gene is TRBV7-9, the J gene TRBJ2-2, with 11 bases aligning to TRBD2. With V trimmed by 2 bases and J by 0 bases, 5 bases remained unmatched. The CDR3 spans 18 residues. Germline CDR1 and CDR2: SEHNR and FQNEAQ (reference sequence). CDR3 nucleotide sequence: TGTGCCAGCAGCTTAACTAGCGGGGGCCGTACGAACACCGGGGAGCTGTTTTTT. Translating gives CASSLTSGGRTNTGELFF. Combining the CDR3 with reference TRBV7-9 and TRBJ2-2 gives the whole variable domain DTGVSQNPRHKITKRGQNVTFRCDPISEHNRLYWYRQTLGQGPEFLTYFQNEAQLEKSRLLSDRFSAERPKGSFSTLEIQRTEQGDSAMYLCASSLTSGGRTNTGELFFGEGSRLTVL.

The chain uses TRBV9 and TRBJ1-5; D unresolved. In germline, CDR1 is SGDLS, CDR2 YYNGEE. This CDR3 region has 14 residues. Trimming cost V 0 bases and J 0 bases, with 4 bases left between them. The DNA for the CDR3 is TGTGCCAGCAGCGTAGTTCCTAGCAATCAGCCCCAGCATTTT. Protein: CASSVVPSNQPQHF.

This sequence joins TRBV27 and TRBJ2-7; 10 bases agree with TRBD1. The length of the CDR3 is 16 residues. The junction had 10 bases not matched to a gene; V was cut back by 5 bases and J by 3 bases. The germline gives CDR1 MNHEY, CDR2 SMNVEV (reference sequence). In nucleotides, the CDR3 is TGTGCCAGCAGTCCCGAGCGGACAGGGGGGGTCTACGAGCAGTACTTC. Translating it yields CASSPERTGGVYEQYF.